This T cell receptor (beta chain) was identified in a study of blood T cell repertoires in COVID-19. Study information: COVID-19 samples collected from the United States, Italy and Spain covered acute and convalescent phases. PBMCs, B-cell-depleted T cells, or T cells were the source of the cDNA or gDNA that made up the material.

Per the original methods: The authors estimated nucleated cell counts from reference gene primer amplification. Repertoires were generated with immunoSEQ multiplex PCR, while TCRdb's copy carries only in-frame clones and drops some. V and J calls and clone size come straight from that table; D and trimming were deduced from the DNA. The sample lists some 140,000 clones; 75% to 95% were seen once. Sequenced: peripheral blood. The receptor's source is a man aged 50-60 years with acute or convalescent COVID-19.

CDR3 in amino acids: CASSSRDSRFSNQPQHF. The CDR3 bases are TGTGCCAGCAGTTCCAGGGACAGCCGATTCAGCAATCAGCCCCAGCATTTT. The chain uses TRBV6-2 or TRBV6-3 and TRBJ1-5, with 7 bases identical to TRBD1. The CDR3 is 17 amino acids. With 4 bases clipped from V and 1 base from J, the junction kept 10 bases outside the gene matches. Looked up from germline, CDR1 is MNHEY and CDR2 is SVGEGT.